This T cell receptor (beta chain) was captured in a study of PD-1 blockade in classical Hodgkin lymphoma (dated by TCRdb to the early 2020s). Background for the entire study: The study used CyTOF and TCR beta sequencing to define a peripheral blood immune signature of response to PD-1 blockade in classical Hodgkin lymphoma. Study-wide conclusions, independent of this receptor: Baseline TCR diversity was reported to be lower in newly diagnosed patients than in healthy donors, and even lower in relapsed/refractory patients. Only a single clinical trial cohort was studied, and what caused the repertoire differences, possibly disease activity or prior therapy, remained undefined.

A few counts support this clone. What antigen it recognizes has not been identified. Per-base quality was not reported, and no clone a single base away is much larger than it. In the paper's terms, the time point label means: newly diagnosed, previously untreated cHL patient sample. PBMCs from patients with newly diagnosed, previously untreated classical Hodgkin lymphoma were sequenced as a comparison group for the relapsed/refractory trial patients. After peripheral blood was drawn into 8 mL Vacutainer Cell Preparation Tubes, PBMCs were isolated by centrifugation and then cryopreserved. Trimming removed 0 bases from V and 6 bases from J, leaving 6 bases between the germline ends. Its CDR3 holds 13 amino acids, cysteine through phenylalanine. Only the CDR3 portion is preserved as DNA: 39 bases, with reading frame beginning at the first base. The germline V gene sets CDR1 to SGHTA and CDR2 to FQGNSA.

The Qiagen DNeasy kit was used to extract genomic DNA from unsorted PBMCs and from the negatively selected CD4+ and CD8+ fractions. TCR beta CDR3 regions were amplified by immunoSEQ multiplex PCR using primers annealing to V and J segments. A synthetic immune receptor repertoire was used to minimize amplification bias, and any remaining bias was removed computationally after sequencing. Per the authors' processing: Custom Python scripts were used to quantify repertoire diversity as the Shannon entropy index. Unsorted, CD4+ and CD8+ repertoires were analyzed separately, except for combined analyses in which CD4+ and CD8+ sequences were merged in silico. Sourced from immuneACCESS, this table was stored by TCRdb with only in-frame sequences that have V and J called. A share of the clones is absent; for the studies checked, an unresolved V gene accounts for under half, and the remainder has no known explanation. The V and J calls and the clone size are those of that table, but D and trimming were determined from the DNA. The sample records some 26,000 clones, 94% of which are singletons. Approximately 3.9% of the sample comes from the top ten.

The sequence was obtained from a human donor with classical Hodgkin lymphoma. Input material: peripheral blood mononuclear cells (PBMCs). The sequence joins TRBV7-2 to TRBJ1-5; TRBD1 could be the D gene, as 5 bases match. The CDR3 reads CASSLAGAQPQHF. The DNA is TGTGCCAGCAGCTTAGCCGGGGCTCAGCCCCAGCATTTT.